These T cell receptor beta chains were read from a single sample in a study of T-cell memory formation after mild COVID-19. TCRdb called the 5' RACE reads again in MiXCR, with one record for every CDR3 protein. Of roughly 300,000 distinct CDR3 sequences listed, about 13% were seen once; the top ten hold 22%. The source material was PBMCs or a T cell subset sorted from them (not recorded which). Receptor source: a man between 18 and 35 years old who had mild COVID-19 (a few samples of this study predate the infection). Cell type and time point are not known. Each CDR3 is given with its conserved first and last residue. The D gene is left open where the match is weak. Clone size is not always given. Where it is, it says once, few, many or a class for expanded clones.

CASSLGGAYTF	TGTGCCAGCAGTTTGGGGGGCGCCTACACCTTC	TRBV12-3/TRBV12-4	TRBJ1-2	few	NA
CASRPRGHGAGELFF	TGTGCCAGCAGGCCCAGGGGGCACGGGGCCGGGGAGCTGTTTTTT	TRBV12-3/TRBV12-4	TRBJ2-2	NA	TRBD1
CASSRQGAGGSNVLTF	TGTGCCAGTAGTCGTCAGGGGGCCGGTGGGTCCAACGTCCTGACTTTC	TRBV19	TRBJ2-6	NA	TRBD1
CASSWGSGITYEQYF	TGTGCCAGCAGTTGGGGGTCAGGGATCACCTACGAGCAGTACTTC	TRBV6-2/TRBV6-3	TRBJ2-7	NA	NA
CASTLTSDEQFF	TGTGCCAGCACCCTGACTAGTGATGAGCAGTTCTTC	TRBV5-6	TRBJ2-1	NA	NA
CASSDVGQGKQYF	TGTGCCAGCAGTGACGTGGGGCAGGGCAAGCAGTACTTC	TRBV6-1	TRBJ2-7	few	NA
CATSKWTSSTDTQYF	TGTGCCACCAGCAAATGGACCTCTAGCACAGATACGCAGTATTTT	TRBV15	TRBJ2-3	few	NA
CSVKSPISEKLFF	TGCAGCGTCAAATCCCCGATTAGTGAAAAACTGTTTTTT	TRBV29-1	TRBJ1-4	NA	NA
CALRGATGELFF	TGTGCCCTCCGGGGGGCTACCGGGGAGCTGTTTTTT	TRBV19	TRBJ2-2	few	NA
CASRVTGSGNTIYF	TGTGCCAGCAGGGTGACAGGGTCTGGAAACACCATATATTTT	TRBV28	TRBJ1-3	many	TRBD1
CASSGTSGVQETQYF	TGCGCCAGCAGTGGGACTAGCGGGGTCCAAGAGACCCAGTACTTC	TRBV5-1	TRBJ2-5	few	TRBD2
CASSYSRGNEQYF	TGTGCCAGCAGTTATAGTCGGGGTAACGAGCAGTACTTC	TRBV6-5	TRBJ2-7	once	NA
CASSVGTGIQPQHF	TGTGCCAGCAGCGTAGGAACAGGGATCCAGCCCCAGCATTTT	TRBV11-2	TRBJ1-5	NA	NA
CSARDRGRMTTEAFF	TGCAGTGCTAGAGATAGGGGTAGGATGACAACTGAAGCTTTCTTT	TRBV20-1	TRBJ1-1	NA	NA
CSARGASGGAYEQYF	TGCAGTGCTAGAGGAGCTAGCGGGGGAGCCTACGAGCAGTACTTC	TRBV20-1	TRBJ2-7	NA	TRBD2
CASSQDLTDIYEQYF	TGCGCCAGCAGCCAAGATCTCACTGACATCTACGAGCAGTACTTC	TRBV4-3	TRBJ2-7	NA	NA
CASSASRVSGANVLTF	TGCGCCAGCTCTGCCTCCCGGGTGTCTGGGGCCAACGTCCTGACTTTC	TRBV4-3	TRBJ2-6	few	NA
CASSYAGRTAEAFF	TGTGCCAGCAGTTACGCAGGGAGGACAGCTGAAGCTTTCTTT	TRBV12-3/TRBV12-4	TRBJ1-1	NA	NA
CSAELRGKEEKLFF	TGCAGCGCTGAACTTCGGGGAAAGGAAGAAAAACTGTTTTTT	TRBV29-1	TRBJ1-4	NA	NA
CASSQESVENQPQHF	TGTGCCAGCAGCCAAGAAAGCGTGGAGAATCAGCCCCAGCATTTT	TRBV4-2	TRBJ1-5	NA	NA
CASSGGLAGDHNEQFF	TGTGCCAGCAGCGGGGGACTAGCGGGAGACCACAATGAGCAGTTCTTC	TRBV3-1	TRBJ2-1	few	TRBD2
CASSQDPARGGSYNEQFF	TGCGCCAGCAGCCAAGATCCCGCCCGGGGGGGCTCCTACAATGAGCAGTTCTTC	TRBV4-1	TRBJ2-1	NA	TRBD2
CASSYLQGLDEQFF	TGTGCCAGCAGTTACCTCCAGGGATTGGATGAGCAGTTCTTC	TRBV6-5	TRBJ2-1	NA	NA
CASRGSWARETQYF	TGTGCCAGCAGAGGCTCCTGGGCGAGAGAGACCCAGTACTTC	TRBV27	TRBJ2-5	NA	NA
CASADSFQETQYF	TGTGCCAGCGCTGACAGCTTCCAAGAGACCCAGTACTTC	TRBV2	TRBJ2-5	many	NA
CASSTLGAKETQYF	TGCGCCAGCAGCACGCTGGGAGCAAAGGAGACCCAGTACTTC	TRBV5-1	TRBJ2-5	few	NA
CASSRSPQDNEQFF	TGCGCCAGCAGCAGATCCCCCCAGGACAATGAGCAGTTCTTC	TRBV5-1	TRBJ2-1	many	NA
CASRVGNGVDTEAFF	TGTGCCAGCAGAGTAGGGAATGGAGTAGACACTGAAGCTTTCTTT	TRBV7-9	TRBJ1-1	many	NA
CASSLGQAAWNEQFF	TGCGCCAGCAGCTTGGGACAGGCAGCATGGAATGAGCAGTTCTTC	TRBV5-1	TRBJ2-1	NA	NA
CASSFFLSYNSPLHF	TGTGCCAGCAGTTTTTTCCTCTCCTATAATTCACCCCTCCACTTT	TRBV12-3/TRBV12-4	TRBJ1-6	few	NA
CASSMVRYNEQFF	TGTGCCAGTAGTATGGTACGGTACAATGAGCAGTTCTTC	TRBV19	TRBJ2-1	NA	NA
CASSSPDTWEHYEQYF	TGTGCCAGCAGTAGCCCGGATACGTGGGAGCACTACGAGCAGTACTTC	TRBV6-2/TRBV6-3	TRBJ2-7	few	NA
CASSLETRGTQYF	TGTGCCAGCAGCTTAGAGACCCGAGGTACGCAGTATTTT	TRBV11-3	TRBJ2-3	NA	NA
CASSSQRGQETQYF	TGTGCCAGCAGCTCTCAGCGGGGGCAAGAGACCCAGTACTTC	TRBV7-2	TRBJ2-5	NA	TRBD2
CASSQHRGSGNQPQHF	TGTGCCAGCAGCCAGCATCGGGGGTCGGGCAATCAGCCCCAGCATTTT	TRBV3-1	TRBJ1-5	NA	NA
CASSSRVPYNEQFF	TGCGCCAGCAGCTCCAGGGTACCCTACAATGAGCAGTTCTTC	TRBV5-1	TRBJ2-1	few	NA
CASSQTSLRTDTQYF	TGTGCCAGCAGCCAGACTAGCCTTCGCACAGATACGCAGTATTTT	TRBV9	TRBJ2-3	NA	TRBD2
CASSLLASGAPQFF	TGTGCCAGCAGTTTATTAGCTAGCGGGGCGCCACAGTTCTTC	TRBV28	TRBJ2-1	NA	TRBD2
CASRSLAGGSYEQYF	TGTGCCAGCAGGTCACTAGCGGGAGGGAGCTACGAGCAGTACTTC	TRBV6-5	TRBJ2-7	NA	TRBD2
CASSTGINEKLFF	TGTGCCAGCAGCACGGGGATTAATGAAAAACTGTTTTTT	TRBV7-8	TRBJ1-4	few	NA
CASSPEPGKIYEQYF	TGCGCCAGCAGCCCGGAGCCGGGCAAGATCTACGAGCAGTACTTC	TRBV5-1	TRBJ2-7	few	NA
CASSFPGTSGGRRYNEQFF	TGTGCCAGCAGTTTTCCTGGGACTAGCGGGGGAAGACGCTACAATGAGCAGTTCTTC	TRBV12-3/TRBV12-4	TRBJ2-1	few	TRBD2
CASSQGVGTDTQYF	TGCGCCAGCAGCCAAGGAGTGGGCACAGATACGCAGTATTTT	TRBV4-3	TRBJ2-3	many	NA
CSSSGTRAQYF	TGCAGTTCTAGCGGTACCAGGGCCCAGTACTTC	TRBV20-1	TRBJ2-5	few	TRBD2
CASSPGGDLSYEQYF	TGTGCCAGCTCACCAGGCGGGGACCTTTCCTACGAGCAGTACTTC	TRBV18	TRBJ2-7	NA	NA